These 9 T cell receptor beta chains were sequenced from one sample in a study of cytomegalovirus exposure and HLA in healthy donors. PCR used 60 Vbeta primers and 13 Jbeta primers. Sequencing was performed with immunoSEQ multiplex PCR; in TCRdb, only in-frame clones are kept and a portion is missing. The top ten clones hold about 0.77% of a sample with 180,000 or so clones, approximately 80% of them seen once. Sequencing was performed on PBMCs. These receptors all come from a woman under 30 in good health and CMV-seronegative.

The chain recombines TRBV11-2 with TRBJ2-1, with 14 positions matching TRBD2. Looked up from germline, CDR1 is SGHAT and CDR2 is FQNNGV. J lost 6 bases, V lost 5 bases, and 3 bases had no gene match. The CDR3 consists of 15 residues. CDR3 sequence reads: CASSKTSGRVNEQFF. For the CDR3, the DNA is TGTGCCAGCAGCAAGACTAGCGGGAGGGTCAATGAGCAGTTCTTC.

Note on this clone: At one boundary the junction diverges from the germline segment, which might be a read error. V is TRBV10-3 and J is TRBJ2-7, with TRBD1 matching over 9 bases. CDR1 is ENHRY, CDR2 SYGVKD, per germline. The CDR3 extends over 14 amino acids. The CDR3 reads CATWPGQGSHEQYF. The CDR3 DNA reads TGTGCCACCTGGCCGGGACAGGGCTCCCACGAGCAGTACTTC.

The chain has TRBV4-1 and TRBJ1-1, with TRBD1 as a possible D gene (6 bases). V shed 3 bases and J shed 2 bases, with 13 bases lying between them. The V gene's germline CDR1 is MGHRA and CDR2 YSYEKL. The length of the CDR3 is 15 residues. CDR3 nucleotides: TGCGCCAGCAGCCACCGACAGGTTCTAAACACTGAAGCTTTCTTT. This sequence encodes CASSHRQVLNTEAFF.

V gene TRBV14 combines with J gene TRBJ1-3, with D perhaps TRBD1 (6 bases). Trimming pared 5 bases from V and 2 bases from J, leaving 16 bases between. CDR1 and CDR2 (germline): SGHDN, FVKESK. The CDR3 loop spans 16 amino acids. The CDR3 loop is CASSFRGGGPGNTIYF. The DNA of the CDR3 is TGTGCCAGCAGCTTTCGAGGGGGGGGCCCTGGAAACACCATATATTTT. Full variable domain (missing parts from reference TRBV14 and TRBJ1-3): EAGVTQFPSHSVIEKGQTVTLRCDPISGHDNLYWYRRVMGKEIKFLLHFVKESKQDESGMPNNRFLAERTGGTYSTLKVQPAELEDSGVYFCASSFRGGGPGNTIYFGEGSWLTVV.

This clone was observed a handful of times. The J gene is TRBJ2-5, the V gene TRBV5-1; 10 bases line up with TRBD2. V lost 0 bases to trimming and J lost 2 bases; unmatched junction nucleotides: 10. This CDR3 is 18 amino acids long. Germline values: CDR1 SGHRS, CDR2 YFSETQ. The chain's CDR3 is CASSLDINLAGVQETQYF. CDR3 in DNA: TGCGCCAGCAGCTTGGATATAAATCTAGCGGGGGTTCAAGAGACCCAGTACTTC.

The CDR3 protein is CASRKVGHRYGYTF. CDR3 sequence (DNA): TGTGCCAGCAGGAAAGTCGGACACCGCTATGGCTACACCTTC. The chain links TRBV6-1 to TRBJ1-2, with a weak D call TRBD1 (5 bases). CDR3 length: 14 residues. The germline V gene encodes CDR1 MNHNS and CDR2 SASEGT. The V and J ends lost 6 bases and 4 bases respectively, with 15 bases between them.

CDR3 bases: TGTGCCTGGAGGGCGGGAGCTGTCTATGAGCAGTTCTTC. This translates into CAWRAGAVYEQFF. This chain joins TRBV30 and TRBJ2-1, with 7 positions matching TRBD2. J lost 8 bases, V lost 3 bases, and 7 bases had no gene match. Germline V gene sequence: CDR1 GTSNPN, CDR2 SVGIG (reference sequence). The CDR3 totals 13 residues. Supplemented by reference TRBV30 and TRBJ2-1, the full variable domain reads SQTIHQWPATLVQPVGSPLSLECTVEGTSNPNLYWYRQAAGRGLQLLFYSVGIGQISSEVPQNLSASRPQDRQFILSSKKLLLSDSGFYLCAWRAGAVYEQFFGPGTRLTVL.

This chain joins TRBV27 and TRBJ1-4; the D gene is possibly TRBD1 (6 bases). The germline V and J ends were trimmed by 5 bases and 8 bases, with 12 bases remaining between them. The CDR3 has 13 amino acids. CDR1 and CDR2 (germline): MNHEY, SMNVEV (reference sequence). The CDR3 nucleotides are TGTGCCAGCAGTACAATCCAGGGGGAAAAACTGTTTTTT. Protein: CASSTIQGEKLFF.

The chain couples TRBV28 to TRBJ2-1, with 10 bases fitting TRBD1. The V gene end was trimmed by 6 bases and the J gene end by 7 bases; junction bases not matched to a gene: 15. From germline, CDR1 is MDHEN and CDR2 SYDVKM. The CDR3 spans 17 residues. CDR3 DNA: TGTGCCAGCAGGTCGGGACAGGGGTTTAGGGTTTGGAATGAGCAGTTCTTC. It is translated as CASRSGQGFRVWNEQFF.